Listed here are 18 T cell receptor beta chains from one sample, sequenced in a study of OX40 agonist ivuxolimab in advanced cancers. Data came from immunoSEQ multiplex PCR; TCRdb stores just in-frame clones and leaves some out. The sample shows approximately 47,000 clones, roughly 90% of them seen only once. This sample comprised CD4+ or CD8+ T cells sorted from blood, obtained in a trial of the OX40 agonist ivuxolimab. All receptors come from an adult with an advanced solid tumor such as melanoma, head and neck, liver or kidney cancer.

The chain couples TRBV15 to TRBJ1-1; 9 nucleotides agree with TRBD1. Germline CDR1 and CDR2: LNHNV and YYDKDF (reference sequence). Unmatched junction bases numbered 10, after V lost 1 base and J lost 1 base. The CDR3 runs to 18 residues. CDR3: CATSRGGQGWDPNTEAFF. CDR3 DNA sequence: TGTGCCACCAGCAGAGGAGGACAGGGGTGGGACCCGAACACTGAAGCTTTCTTT. Full variable domain (remainder filled in from reference TRBV15 and TRBJ1-1): DAMVIQNPRYQVTQFGKPVTLSCSQTLNHNVMYWYQQKSSQAPKLLFHYYDKDFNNEADTPDNFQSRRPNTSFCFLDIRSPGLGDTAMYLCATSRGGQGWDPNTEAFFGQGTRLTVV.

This chain links TRBV6-5 with TRBJ2-7, with 7 nucleotides matching TRBD2. Germline CDR1 and CDR2: MNHEY and SVGAGI. This CDR3 is built from 15 residues. Trimming at V came to 2 bases and at J to 0 bases, leaving 4 bases not matched to a gene. DNA for the CDR3: TGTGCCAGCAGTTACGGTCGGGAGGTCTCCTACGAGCAGTACTTC. It specifies CASSYGREVSYEQYF.

This rearrangement joins TRBV7-2 to TRBJ2-7, with D maybe TRBD1 (5 bases). The CDR3 spans 17 residues. CDR1 is SGHTA, CDR2 FQGNSA, per germline. V gave up 5 bases and J gave up 0 bases, with 20 bases separating them. The chain's CDR3 is CASSPYPPATVSYEQYF. The DNA for the CDR3 is TGTGCCAGCAGCCCGTACCCTCCCGCGACAGTCTCCTACGAGCAGTACTTC.

The rearrangement uses TRBV27 and TRBJ2-1, with D possibly matching TRBD2 (5 bases). This CDR3 contains 15 residues. V was clipped by 3 bases and J by 9 bases, with 18 bases between them. CDR1 is MNHEY and CDR2 is SMNVEV in the germline V gene (reference sequence). This chain's CDR3 is CASSFGLALTGEQFF. The CDR3, as DNA: TGTGCCAGCAGTTTTGGTCTAGCCTTGACCGGTGAGCAGTTCTTC.

The V gene is TRBV6-5, the J gene TRBJ2-5; D not resolved. Trimming stripped 7 bases from V and 3 bases from J, with 12 bases between. CDR1 is MNHEY, CDR2 SVGAGI, per germline. The CDR3 covers 13 residues. The CDR3 is CASTPPGEETQYF. The CDR3 region has the DNA TGTGCCAGCACTCCCCCTGGGGAAGAGACCCAGTACTTC.

This chain connects TRBV5-5 to TRBJ2-7; D is uncertain. The V end was cut by 4 bases, the J end by 4 bases, with 24 bases between. Germline assignment: CDR1 SGHKS and CDR2 YYEKEE (reference sequence). The CDR3 contains 17 residues. This CDR3 reads CASSPGAFTRPGYEQYF. CDR3 nucleotides: TGTGCCAGCAGCCCCGGCGCGTTTACCCGTCCCGGTTACGAGCAGTACTTC. The full variable domain, in which reference TRBV5-5 and TRBJ2-7 provide the parts outside the CDR3, is DAGVTQSPTHLIKTRGQQVTLRCSPISGHKSVSWYQQVLGQGPQFIFQYYEKEERGRGNFPDRFSARQFPNYSSELNVNALLLGDSALYLCASSPGAFTRPGYEQYFGPGTRLTVT.

This clone was counted only a few times. In nucleotides, the CDR3 is TGTGCCAGCAGTCGGAGAGGGACGGTACTTGAAGCTTTCTTT. This translates into CASSRRGTVLEAFF. The chain combines TRBV27 with TRBJ1-1; the D gene is possibly TRBD1 (5 bases). With 5 bases removed from V and 7 bases from J, the gap between germline ends came to 17 bases. The CDR3 has 14 amino acids. Germline-derived CDR1 and CDR2 are MNHEY and SMNVEV (reference sequence).

V gene TRBV27 combines with J gene TRBJ2-3, with 8 bases matching TRBD2. There are 15 residues in the CDR3. V trimming: 3 bases; J trimming: 1 base; junction bases outside the gene matches: 3. Germline V gene data show CDR1 as MNHEY and CDR2 as SMNVEV (reference sequence). CDR3 sequence (DNA): TGTGCCAGCAGTTTGGGGCGGGGGGGCACAGATACGCAGTATTTT. It encodes CASSLGRGGTDTQYF.

The V call is TRBV7-8, the J call TRBJ2-1; 8 bases fit TRBD1. V was pared by 1 base and J by 2 bases, with 7 bases of the junction left unmatched. The V gene's germline CDR1 is SGHVS and CDR2 FQNEAQ. The CDR3 extends over 17 amino acids. The CDR3 bases are TGTGCCAGCAGCTTAGAGCACAGGGGGTTCACCTACAATGAGCAGTTCTTC. It translates to CASSLEHRGFTYNEQFF.

The chain has TRBV7-9 and TRBJ2-7; D ambiguous. The V end lost 1 base, the J end lost 5 bases, and 12 bases lay between the germline ends. Germline CDR1 reads SEHNR; CDR2 reads FQNEAQ (reference sequence). The CDR3 covers 14 residues. This CDR3 reads CASSLGSQLDEQYF. DNA of the CDR3: TGTGCCAGCAGCTTAGGAAGCCAGCTGGACGAGCAGTACTTC. The whole variable domain, filled in from reference TRBV7-9 and TRBJ2-7, reads DTGVSQNPRHKITKRGQNVTFRCDPISEHNRLYWYRQTLGQGPEFLTYFQNEAQLEKSRLLSDRFSAERPKGSFSTLEIQRTEQGDSAMYLCASSLGSQLDEQYFGPGTRLTVT.

The chain couples TRBV27 to TRBJ1-5; 8 bases agree with TRBD1. After removal of 5 bases from V and 5 bases from J, the junction contained 11 bases not matched to a gene. Germline CDR1 MNHEY, CDR2 SMNVEV (reference sequence). The CDR3 consists of 16 residues. The CDR3 DNA is TGTGCCAGCAGTCTCATCGCGGCAGGGGGCCATCAGCCCCAGCATTTT. Translated, it gives CASSLIAAGGHQPQHF.

The chain combines TRBV10-2 with TRBJ2-1; 8 positions agree with TRBD2. CDR1 is WSHSY, CDR2 SAAADI, per germline. The CDR3 is 15 amino acids. The V segment lost 3 bases and the J segment 2 bases; nucleotides outside the gene matches: 3. CDR3 amino acids: CASSDWRGAYNEQFF. The CDR3 nucleotides read TGCGCCAGCAGTGATTGGCGGGGGGCCTACAATGAGCAGTTCTTC.

The chain employs TRBV11-2 and TRBJ2-7; either TRBD1 or TRBD2 may fit D (5 bases each). This CDR3 comprises 15 residues. V lost 5 bases, J lost 5 bases, and 19 bases lay in between. Germline V gives CDR1 SGHAT, CDR2 FQNNGV. CDR3: CASSPGAHLGDEQYF. The CDR3 nucleotides are TGTGCCAGCAGCCCCGGGGCACACCTGGGGGACGAGCAGTACTTC.

The chain recombines TRBV6-5 with TRBJ2-7; D is unclear. The CDR3 extends over 14 amino acids. The germline V gene has CDR1 MNHEY and CDR2 SVGAGI. Trimming pared 1 base from V and 2 bases from J, leaving 9 bases between. The CDR3 nucleotides read TGTGCCAGCAGTTACTGGTCAGGCCCCTACGAGCAGTACTTC. Residues: CASSYWSGPYEQYF.

V gene TRBV28 combines with J gene TRBJ1-2, with 9 bases aligning to TRBD1. CDR3 length equals 14 residues. Germline V lookup: CDR1 MDHEN, CDR2 SYDVKM. Trimming at V came to 4 bases and at J to 1 base, leaving 1 base not matched to a gene. CDR3 loop: CASSWTGDNYGYTF. CDR3 nucleotides: TGTGCCAGCAGTTGGACAGGGGATAACTATGGCTACACCTTC.

This chain joins TRBV5-4 and TRBJ1-3; the D gene is possibly TRBD1 (6 bases). Trimming removed 10 bases from V and 1 base from J, with 9 bases in between. Germline lookup yields CDR1 SGHNT and CDR2 YYREEE (reference sequence). CDR3 length equals 12 residues. CDR3 loop: CAQGGSGNTIYF. As DNA, the CDR3 is TGTGCCCAAGGGGGTTCTGGAAACACCATATATTTT.

The genes are TRBV7-9 and TRBJ2-7, with TRBD1 as a possible D gene (6 bases). In germline, CDR1 is SEHNR, CDR2 FQNEAQ (reference sequence). This CDR3 spans 14 amino acids. Trimming took 5 bases from V and 2 from J, leaving 13 bases between them. The CDR3, as DNA: TGTGCCAGCAGCCCGAGACAGGAACCCTACGAGCAGTACTTC. This encodes CASSPRQEPYEQYF.

DNA for the CDR3: TGCGCCAGCAGCCAAAAGAGGGGCACTGAAGCTTTCTTT. Its translation is CASSQKRGTEAFF. This rearrangement joins TRBV4-1 to TRBJ1-1; tentative D call: TRBD1 (5 bases). V was cut by 2 bases and J by 4 bases, with 8 bases left in between. This CDR3 spans 13 amino acids. CDR1 and CDR2 from the germline V gene are MGHRA and YSYEKL.